One and the same sample provided the 3 T cell receptor beta chains below, sequenced in a study of blood T cell repertoires in COVID-19 (dated by TCRdb to 2020 to 2021). Library creation used the immunoSEQ multiplex PCR assay. TCRdb re-hosts the immuneACCESS table, in-frame sequences only. Its copies lack some clones; in the studies checked, an unresolved V gene accounts for under half of them, and the cause for the rest is not known. This sample comprises around 250,000 clones, more than 70% of them detected only once. The ten largest clones add up to approximately 2.1% of the sample. Sequencing was performed on PBMCs or T cells enriched from blood (not recorded which). Source of these receptors: a woman aged 45-59 years who had recovered from COVID-19.

The chain couples TRBV11-2 to TRBJ2-1; D remains ambiguous. From germline, CDR1 is SGHAT and CDR2 FQNNGV. V was clipped by 1 base and J by 2 bases, with 12 bases between them. The CDR3 totals 16 residues. The CDR3 spells CASSLVRRNPYNEQFF. The CDR3 DNA follows: TGTGCCAGCAGCTTAGTAAGGAGAAACCCCTACAATGAGCAGTTCTTC.

The chain joins TRBV24-1 to TRBJ1-2; TRBD1 agrees at 7 bases. The CDR3 is 16 residues long. V trimming: 3 bases; J trimming: 3 bases; junction bases outside the gene matches: 9. From germline, CDR1 is KGHDR and CDR2 SFDVKD. The CDR3 reads CATSDPPGQRDYGYTF. For the CDR3, the DNA is TGTGCCACCAGTGATCCTCCGGGACAGAGAGACTATGGCTACACCTTC.

A single count supports this clone. This rearrangement joins TRBV11-2 to TRBJ2-1, with a tentative D call TRBD1 (5 bases). The CDR3 extends over 15 amino acids. The V end lost 4 bases, the J end lost 8 bases, and 18 bases lay between the germline ends. Germline assignment: CDR1 SGHAT and CDR2 FQNNGV. The CDR3 spells CASSSLQGAVYEQFF. The CDR3 DNA reads TGTGCCAGCAGCTCGTTGCAGGGTGCGGTTTATGAGCAGTTCTTC.